These T cell receptor beta chains were read from a single sample in a study of CD8+CD57+ T cells in acquired aplastic anemia. TCRdb reprocessed the reads with MiXCR, giving one entry per CDR3 protein. The sample has about 160,000 distinct CDR3 sequences; 45% to 50% are singletons. The material sequenced was sorted CD4+, CD8+, or CD8+CD57+ T cells (not recorded which) from PBMCs. These receptors originate from a human donor with aplastic anemia. The CDR3 runs from the conserved cysteine through the conserved F or W. The order of the fields is J gene, D gene, V gene, clone size, CDR3 DNA, CDR3 protein. The D gene is left open where the match is weak. Size tells how often a clone was seen (once, few, many) or the class of an expanded clone, and some rows leave it out.

J: TRBJ2-3
D: .
V: TRBV9
size: .
DNA: TGTGCCAGCAGCGTAACGCGGGATGGAGATACGCAGTATTTT
CDR3: CASSVTRDGDTQYF

J: TRBJ2-7
D: .
V: TRBV19
size: many
DNA: TGTGCCAGTAGTATAGCACAGAGCTACGAGCAGTACTTC
CDR3: CASSIAQSYEQYF

J: TRBJ2-7
D: .
V: TRBV7-2
size: many
DNA: TGTGCCAGCAGCTGGGGCGGGAACTACGAGCAGTACTTC
CDR3: CASSWGGNYEQYF

J: TRBJ1-1
D: TRBD1
V: TRBV30
size: many
DNA: TGTGCCATGGACAGGTCGAACACTGAAGCTTTCTTT
CDR3: CAMDRSNTEAFF

J: TRBJ1-1
D: .
V: TRBV29-1
size: .
DNA: TGCAGCGTTGCGGGGGGGGGTGAAGCTTTCTTT
CDR3: CSVAGGGEAFF

J: TRBJ1-1
D: TRBD1
V: TRBV6-5
size: .
DNA: TGTGCCAGCAGTTACGCGGGACAGGGAGACACTGAAGCTTTCTTT
CDR3: CASSYAGQGDTEAFF

J: TRBJ2-1
D: TRBD2
V: TRBV19
size: .
DNA: TGTGCCAGTAGTATGTTTAGCGGGAATGGGCAGTTCTTC
CDR3: CASSMFSGNGQFF

J: TRBJ2-5
D: TRBD1
V: TRBV3-1
size: .
DNA: TGTGCCAGCAGCCCGGGACAGCACCTAGAGACCCAGTACTTC
CDR3: CASSPGQHLETQYF

J: TRBJ2-1
D: .
V: TRBV9
size: .
DNA: TGTGCCAGCAGTCTGAGCTCCTACAATGAGCAGTCCTTC
CDR3: CASSLSSYNEQSF

J: TRBJ2-7
D: .
V: TRBV2
size: few
DNA: TGTGCCAGCAGTTTATATCCCAGGAGCTCCTACGAGCAGTACTTC
CDR3: CASSLYPRSSYEQYF

J: TRBJ2-7
D: .
V: TRBV20-1
size: few
DNA: TGCAGTGCTAGAGAGAACGAGCAGTACTTC
CDR3: CSARENEQYF

J: TRBJ2-5
D: .
V: TRBV19
size: .
DNA: TGTGCCAGTAGTATGAGGTCAAAGGAGACCCAGTACTTC
CDR3: CASSMRSKETQYF

J: TRBJ2-5
D: TRBD1
V: TRBV12-5
size: many
DNA: TGTGCTAGTGGTTTGGATCCAATGGGACAGGGCCAAGAGACCCAGTACTTC
CDR3: CASGLDPMGQGQETQYF

J: TRBJ2-1
D: TRBD2
V: TRBV11-1
size: .
DNA: TGTGCCAGCAGCCTACGGACTAGCTTAGGCCACAATGAGCAGTTCTTC
CDR3: CASSLRTSLGHNEQFF

J: TRBJ2-1
D: TRBD2
V: TRBV29-1
size: many
DNA: TGCAGCGCTGACCCGACTAGCGGGAGTCATGAGCAGTTCTTC
CDR3: CSADPTSGSHEQFF

J: TRBJ2-1
D: TRBD2
V: TRBV2
size: .
DNA: TGTGCCAGCGGAACTAGCGGGGGGAAGAACAATGAGCAGTTCTTC
CDR3: CASGTSGGKNNEQFF

J: TRBJ1-2
D: TRBD1
V: TRBV29-1
size: many
DNA: TGCAGCGTTGTGGAGGGACAGGACAACTATGGCTACACCTTC
CDR3: CSVVEGQDNYGYTF

J: TRBJ2-7
D: .
V: TRBV20-1
size: many
DNA: TGCAGTGCTAAGGGGCTCCAGGGAGTGGACGAGCAGTACTTC
CDR3: CSAKGLQGVDEQYF